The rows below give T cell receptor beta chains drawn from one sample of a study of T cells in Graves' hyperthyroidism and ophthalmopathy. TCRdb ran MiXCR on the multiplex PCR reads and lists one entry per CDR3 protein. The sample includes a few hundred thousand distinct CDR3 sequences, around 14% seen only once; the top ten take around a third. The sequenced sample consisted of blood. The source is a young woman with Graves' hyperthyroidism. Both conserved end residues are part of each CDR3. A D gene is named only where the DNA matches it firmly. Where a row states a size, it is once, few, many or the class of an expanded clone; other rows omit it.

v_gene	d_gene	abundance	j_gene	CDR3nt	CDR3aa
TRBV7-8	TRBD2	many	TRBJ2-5	TGTGCCAGCAGCTCGGGACTAGCGGGAGGCCTACAAGAGACCCAGTACTTC	CASSSGLAGGLQETQYF
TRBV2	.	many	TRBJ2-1	TGTGCCAGCAGCCCATTACCTGGGGCAGACAATGAGCAGTTCTTC	CASSPLPGADNEQFF
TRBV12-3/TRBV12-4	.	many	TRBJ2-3	TGTGCCAGCAGTTTGAGTCATGTAGATACGCAGTATTTT	CASSLSHVDTQYF
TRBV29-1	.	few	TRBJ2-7	TGCAGCGTTGTGGACAGCTTCCCCGAGCAGTACTTC	CSVVDSFPEQYF
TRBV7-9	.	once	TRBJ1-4	TGTGCCAGCAGCTTCTTATCGGGGTTTAATGAAAAACTGTTTTTT	CASSFLSGFNEKLFF
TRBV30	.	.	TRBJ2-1	TGTGCCTGGAGTGTCCCAGGGGGGATCTGGAATGAGCAGTTCTTC	CAWSVPGGIWNEQFF
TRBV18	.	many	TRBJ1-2	TGTGCCAGCTCACCACCGTCAAGAAACTATGGCTACACCTTC	CASSPPSRNYGYTF
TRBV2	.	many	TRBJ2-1	TGTGCCAGCAGTTTATGGTCCTACAATGAGCAGTTCTTC	CASSLWSYNEQFF
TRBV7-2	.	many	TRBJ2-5	TGTGCCAGCAGCTTTCAAGCGGGAGAGACCCAGTACTTC	CASSFQAGETQYF
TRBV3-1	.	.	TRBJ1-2	TGTGCCAGCGCCGGCGGGTGGGAGTCCACCTTC	CASAGGWESTF
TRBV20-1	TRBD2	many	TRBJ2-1	TGCAGTGCTCCTGGACTAGCGGGACTGTACAATGAGCAGTTCTTC	CSAPGLAGLYNEQFF
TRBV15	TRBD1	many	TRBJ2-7	TGTGCCACCAGCAGGGACAGGGTGAGCTCCTACGAGCAGTACTTC	CATSRDRVSSYEQYF
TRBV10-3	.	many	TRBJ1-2	TGTGCCATCAGCCCACAGGCCACTGGGTATGGCTACACCTTC	CAISPQATGYGYTF
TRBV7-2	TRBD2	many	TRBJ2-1	TGTGCCAGCAGCTTGTCAGCGGGAGTACATATGAATGAGCAGTTCTTC	CASSLSAGVHMNEQFF
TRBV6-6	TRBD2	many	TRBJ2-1	TGTGCCAGCAGTTACTCGATTAGCGGGATTAGGAATGAGCAGTTCTTC	CASSYSISGIRNEQFF
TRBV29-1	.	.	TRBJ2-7	TGCAGCGTTGAAGAGAGGGCCAGGGAGTCCTACGAGCAGTACTTC	CSVEERARESYEQYF
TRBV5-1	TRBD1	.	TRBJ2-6	TGCGCCAGCAGCGCGGACAGGGACCCCTCTGGGGCCAACGTCCTGACTTTC	CASSADRDPSGANVLTF
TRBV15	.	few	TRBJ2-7	TGTGCCACCAGCAACGTACATTCCTCCTACGAGCAGTACTTC	CATSNVHSSYEQYF
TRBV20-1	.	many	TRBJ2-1	TGCAGTGCTAGTCCCTTGACCGACTACAATGAGCAGTTCTTC	CSASPLTDYNEQFF
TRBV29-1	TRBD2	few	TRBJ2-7	TGCAGCGTTCGGTCTAGCGGTTCCTACGAGCAGTACTTC	CSVRSSGSYEQYF
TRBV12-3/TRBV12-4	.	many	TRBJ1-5	TGTGCCAGCAGCTTACAGGGAGGCCAGCCCCAGCATTTT	CASSLQGGQPQHF
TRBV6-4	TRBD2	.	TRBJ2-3	TGTGCCAGCAGTGAGCGGGAGACAGATACGCAGTATTTT	CASSERETDTQYF
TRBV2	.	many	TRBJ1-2	TGTGCCAGCAGTGAAGCGCTTCCAGGGGCCGAACGAGGTGGCTACACCTTC	CASSEALPGAERGGYTF
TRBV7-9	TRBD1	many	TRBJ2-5	TGTGCCAGCAGCAGGACAGGGGCATGGGAGACCCAGTACTTC	CASSRTGAWETQYF
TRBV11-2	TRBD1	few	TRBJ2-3	TGTGCCAGCAGCACACCGGGACAGAAGACAGATACGCAGTATTTT	CASSTPGQKTDTQYF
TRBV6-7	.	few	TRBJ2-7	TGTGCCAGCACCGTTAGAGGGGACACCCTTGCGGGGGAACTCGAGCAGTACTTC	CASTVRGDTLAGELEQYF
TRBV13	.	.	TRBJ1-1	TGTGCCAGCAGAGAAGAGATTTGGACTGAAGCTTTCTTT	CASREEIWTEAFF